The rows below give T cell receptor beta chains drawn from one sample of a study of chemoradiotherapy in HPV16-positive cancers. Some clones are missing from TCRdb's copy, which holds only in-frame ones; the method was immunoSEQ multiplex PCR. The data contain some 5,400 clones, less than 80% of them singletons. The sample was acquired from a patient who underwent chemoradiotherapy. These receptors all come from a human donor with HPV-associated anogenital cancer. The CDR3 runs from the conserved cysteine through the conserved F or W. A D gene is named only where the DNA matches it firmly. Expanded clones are given a class, and other clones once, few, many or no size at all.

abundance | d_gene | j_gene | v_gene | len | CDR3nt | CDR3aa
. | . | TRBJ2-1 | TRBV11-2 | 10 | TGTGCCAGCAGCCGTAGGTTTCTGTTCTTC | CASSRRFLFF
. | . | TRBJ1-2 | TRBV2 | 13 | TGTGCCAGCAGTGAAGGCGGTTTATATGGCTACACCTTC | CASSEGGLYGYTF
few | TRBD1 | TRBJ1-6 | TRBV29-1 | 13 | TGCAGCGCCTCGACAGGGGGGAATTCACCCCTCCACTTT | CSASTGGNSPLHF
. | . | TRBJ1-1 | TRBV18 | 15 | TGTGCCAGCTCACCTCCCCGCGCGGGGCACACTGAAGCTTTCTTT | CASSPPRAGHTEAFF
. | TRBD1 | TRBJ1-2 | TRBV7-2 | 14 | TGTGCCAGCAGCCCGGACAGGGGGCGGCAAGGCTACACCTTC | CASSPDRGRQGYTF
. | TRBD2 | TRBJ2-3 | TRBV6-5 | 16 | TGTGCCAGCAGTTACGAGCGGGGGGCCATTTCTGGTACGCAGTATTTT | CASSYERGAISGTQYF
. | . | TRBJ1-1 | TRBV6-5 | 11 | TGTGCCAGCAATCATGAGGCTGAAGCTTTCTTT | CASNHEAEAFF
. | . | TRBJ1-2 | TRBV19 | 13 | TGTGCCAGTAGTGACCGGGGCTACTATGGCTACACCTTC | CASSDRGYYGYTF
. | TRBD1 | TRBJ2-2 | TRBV7-6 | 17 | TGTGCCAGCAGCTTAGGAAGACAGGGGCTCATCACCGGGGAGCTGTTTTTT | CASSLGRQGLITGELFF
few | . | TRBJ2-3 | TRBV6-4 | 14 | TGTGCCAGCAGTGACGGGCAGGGGGCGGGAGCGCAGTATTTT | CASSDGQGAGAQYF
. | TRBD1 | TRBJ1-2 | TRBV9 | 14 | TGTGCCAGCAGCTCTAGGACAGGGCTCGTCGGCTACACCTTC | CASSSRTGLVGYTF
. | TRBD1 | TRBJ1-1 | TRBV27 | 13 | TGTGCCAGTCGGGACAGGGTCGGCACTGAAGCTTTCTTT | CASRDRVGTEAFF
. | TRBD2 | TRBJ2-7 | TRBV5-4 | 15 | TGTGCCAGCAGCTTGGGGCCTAGCGGGTCCTACGAGCAGTACTTC | CASSLGPSGSYEQYF
. | TRBD1 | TRBJ1-5 | TRBV6-6 | 15 | TGTGCCAGCCGCCGGGGACAGGATAGCAATCAGCCCCAGCATTTT | CASRRGQDSNQPQHF
few | . | TRBJ1-3 | TRBV5-1 | 13 | TGCGCCAGCAGCTTGGGGGCTGGAAACACCATATATTTT | CASSLGAGNTIYF
. | . | TRBJ2-2 | TRBV6-5 | 16 | TGTGCCAGCAGTTACGAGGCTCCAGGAGGCACCGGGGAGCTGTTTTTT | CASSYEAPGGTGELFF